Sequencing of this T cell receptor (beta chain) was carried out in a study of cytotoxic CD8 clonotypes in ibrutinib-treated CLL. Study as a whole: Response sampling came at median roughly a year of treatment, ranging about 6 to 40 months. Whole-study findings and limits: Researchers report that baseline clonality outpaced age-matched healthy donors and tracked circulating CD8+ T-cell counts. Public clonotypes, an uncommon group, contracted or remained stable on treatment.

Germline-derived CDR1 and CDR2 are GTSNPN and SVGIG (reference sequence). The CDR3 has 14 amino acids. The V and J ends lost 1 base and 3 bases respectively, with 13 bases between them. Comment on this clone: Its antigen is not identified.

Data came from immunoSEQ multiplex PCR; TCRdb stores just in-frame clones and leaves some out. Counted here are about 76,000 clones, about 86% occurring once; the ten biggest clones make up roughly 5.4%. The origin of this receptor is a human donor with chronic lymphocytic leukemia. The sample was PBMCs, taken before ibrutinib treatment. The rearrangement joins TRBV30 to TRBJ2-7, with D possibly matching TRBD1 (5 bases). The CDR3 DNA follows: TGTGCCTGGAGTGCATCCACAGGTTTCTACGAGCAGTACTTC. Its translation: CAWSASTGFYEQYF.